This T cell receptor (beta chain) was sequenced during a study of shared clonotypes between healthy human individuals. Notes on this clone: What it binds is unknown.

Germline CDR1 and CDR2: MNHEY and SMNVEV (reference sequence). V lost 5 bases and J 5 bases, leaving 9 bases between the germline ends. This CDR3 region has 13 residues. Study observations and caveats: Unshared clonotypes carried lower generation probabilities than those common to all four donors.

Clones were sequenced by immunoSEQ multiplex PCR, and TCRdb holds only the in-frame ones, with some missing. The sample includes millions of clones, around 90% of them seen just once. The receptor was isolated from a man younger than 35 in good health. The sample taken for sequencing was naive CD4+ T cells sorted from blood. Described subset: CD45RA+ positively selected. The J gene is TRBJ2-2, the V gene TRBV27; the D is unclear. DNA of the CDR3: TGTGCCAGCAGTCGCAGGTTGACCGGGGAGCTGTTTTTT. It encodes CASSRRLTGELFF.